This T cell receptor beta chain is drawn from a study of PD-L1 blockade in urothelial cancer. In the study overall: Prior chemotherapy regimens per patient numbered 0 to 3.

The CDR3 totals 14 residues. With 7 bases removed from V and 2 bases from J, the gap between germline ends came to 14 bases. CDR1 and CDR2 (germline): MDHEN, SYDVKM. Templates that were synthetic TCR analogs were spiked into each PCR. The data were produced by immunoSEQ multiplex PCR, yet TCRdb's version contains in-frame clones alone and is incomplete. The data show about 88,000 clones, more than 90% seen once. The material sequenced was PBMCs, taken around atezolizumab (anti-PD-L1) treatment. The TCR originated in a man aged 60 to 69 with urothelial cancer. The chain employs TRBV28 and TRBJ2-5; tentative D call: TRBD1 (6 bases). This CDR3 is CASTPRGKQETQYF. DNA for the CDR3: TGTGCCAGCACCCCGAGGGGGAAACAAGAGACCCAGTACTTC. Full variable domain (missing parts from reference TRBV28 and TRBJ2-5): DVKVTQSSRYLVKRTGEKVFLECVQDMDHENMFWYRQDPGLGLRLIYFSYDVKMKEKGDIPEGYSVSREKKERFSLILESASTNQTSMYLCASTPRGKQETQYFGPGTRLLVL.